Each of the 6 T cell receptor beta chains below was sequenced from the same sample in a study of vaccination effects on CD4 cells after COVID-19 (dated by TCRdb to 2021 to 2024). Their specific antigens are unknown. In the ViraFEST assay, PBMC were stimulated with viral peptide pools, and antigen-specific CD4+ T cell clonotypes were then identified by expansion using TCR sequencing. After roughly 11 days of culture, CD4+ T cells were isolated with the EasySep CD4+ T cell isolation kit. Each participant received two doses of an mRNA SARS-CoV-2 vaccine, either BNT162b2 or mRNA-1273. The method behind the library was the immunoSEQ multiplex PCR assay. TCRdb's version of the immuneACCESS table is confined to in-frame rearrangements and falls short of the full clone set. An unresolved V gene accounts for under half of the shortfall where checked; the remainder is of unknown origin. This sample is represented by fewer than 25,000 clones; roughly 73% of them were singletons. The top ten clonotypes cover approximately 20% of the sample.

Sequencing was performed on CD4+ T cells from PBMCs cultured with HCoV-NL63 spike peptides, taken after COVID-19 vaccination. This specimen's cell subset or site label, per the study, means: HCoV-NL63 spike overlapping peptide pool stimulation. These receptors were collected from a human donor who received a COVID-19 vaccine.

J is TRBJ2-7 and V is TRBV5-5; D is uncertain. Germline CDR1 reads SGHKS; CDR2 reads YYEKEE (reference sequence). Trimming cost V 0 bases and J 5 bases, with 3 bases left between them. The CDR3 totals 11 residues. CDR3 nucleotides: TGTGCCAGCAGCTTGGCACACGAGCAGTACTTC. As protein: CASSLAHEQYF.

This chain joins TRBV20-1 and TRBJ2-7; D is ambiguous. The germline V gene encodes CDR1 DFQATT and CDR2 SNEGSKA (reference sequence). CDR3 length equals 10 residues. V dropped 6 bases and J dropped 7 bases, with 10 bases sitting between them. The CDR3 nucleotides read TGCAGTGCGGGGATAGGGGAGCAGTACTTC. Translating it yields CSAGIGEQYF.

The chain's CDR3 is CAGTPFQETQYF. The CDR3 nucleotides read TGTGCCGGCACCCCCTTTCAAGAGACCCAGTACTTC. The chain links TRBV7-9 to TRBJ2-5; D uncertain. Germline V lookup: CDR1 SEHNR, CDR2 FQNEAQ (reference sequence). The V end lost 11 bases, the J end lost 2 bases, and 12 bases lay between the germline ends. This CDR3 spans 12 amino acids.

The chain recombines TRBV3-1 (or the pseudogene TRBV3-2) with TRBJ1-2; D may be TRBD1 (6 bases). The CDR3 contains 13 residues. Trimming cost V 0 bases and J 11 bases, with 13 bases left between them. Germline CDR1 and CDR2: LGHDT and YNNKEL (reference sequence). The CDR3 reads CASSQERGRWYTF. The DNA for the CDR3 is TGTGCCAGCAGCCAAGAACGGGGGCGATGGTACACCTTC.

The rearrangement joins TRBV5-1 to TRBJ2-3; 11 bases agree with TRBD2. The CDR3 length is 16 residues. Per germline, CDR1 SGHRS and CDR2 YFSETQ. V lost 2 bases, J lost 3 bases, and 5 bases stayed unmatched. The CDR3 loop reads CASSFSGRAGTDTQYF. DNA for the CDR3: TGCGCCAGCAGCTTTAGCGGGAGGGCCGGGACAGATACGCAGTATTTT.

V is TRBV11-2 and J is TRBJ1-1, with D hard to call. V was shortened by 0 bases and J by 5 bases, with 7 bases between the two germline ends. CDR1 and CDR2 from the germline V gene are SGHAT and FQNNGV. This CDR3 is built from 13 residues. CDR3: CASSLETRTEAFF. Written as DNA, the CDR3 is TGTGCCAGCAGCTTAGAGACAAGAACTGAAGCTTTCTTT.